The next 18 T cell receptor beta chains were all read from a single sample in a study of T cell changes during pregnancy in multiple sclerosis. Repertoires were generated with immunoSEQ multiplex PCR, while TCRdb's copy carries only in-frame clones and drops some. The data contain around 100,000 clones, 92% of them seen just once; the ten biggest clones take up 1.5% to 2.5%. The sequencing used peripheral blood, collected after pregnancy. These receptors originate from a female donor with multiple sclerosis, enrolled in a pregnancy study.

The chain uses TRBV28 and TRBJ1-5, with D perhaps matching TRBD1 (6 bases). This CDR3 contains 14 residues. CDR1 is MDHEN and CDR2 is SYDVKM in the germline V gene. Trimming removed 7 bases from V and 3 bases from J, with 13 bases in between. The CDR3 DNA reads TGTGCCAGCACCATGGACAGTATCAATCAGCCCCAGCATTTT. This codes for CASTMDSINQPQHF.

The chain couples TRBV7-9 to TRBJ2-2; D perhaps matches TRBD1 (6 bases). CDR1 and CDR2 from the germline V gene are SEHNR and FQNEAQ (reference sequence). V shed 2 bases and J shed 6 bases, with 16 bases lying between them. The CDR3 is 16 residues long. CDR3 bases: TGTGCCAGCAGCTTATCGGGCCAGGGGTTTGCCGGGGAGCTGTTTTTT. This translates into CASSLSGQGFAGELFF.

The V call is TRBV28, the J call TRBJ1-2; possible D gene TRBD1, 6 bases. CDR3 length: 14 residues. Germline V gene lookup returns CDR1 MDHEN and CDR2 SYDVKM. V lost 6 bases, J lost 6 bases, and 17 bases lay in between. Here the CDR3 reads CASSPSGDRNGYTF. The CDR3 DNA reads as TGTGCCAGCAGCCCGTCCGGCGACAGGAATGGCTACACCTTC.

This chain uses TRBV19 with TRBJ2-7; D gene ambiguous. Germline values: CDR1 LNHDA, CDR2 SQIVND (reference sequence). The CDR3 covers 15 residues. The germline V and J ends were trimmed by 5 bases and 0 bases, with 14 bases remaining between them. The DNA for the CDR3 is TGTGCCAGTAGTCCTCTCGGTTTGGTCTCCTACGAGCAGTACTTC. Translated: CASSPLGLVSYEQYF. The variable domain in full, completed from reference TRBV19 and TRBJ2-7, reads DGGITQSPKYLFRKEGQNVTLSCEQNLNHDAMYWYRQDPGQGLRLIYYSQIVNDFQKGDIAEGYSVSREKKESFPLTVTSAQKNPTAFYLCASSPLGLVSYEQYFGPGTRLTVT.

This rearrangement joins TRBV28 to TRBJ2-1; D is uncertain. Germline lookup yields CDR1 MDHEN and CDR2 SYDVKM. V lost 5 bases to trimming and J lost 8 bases, with 16 bases between them. The CDR3 has 14 amino acids. The CDR3 loop is CASSGPMMVDEQFF. Written as DNA, the CDR3 is TGTGCCAGCAGTGGGCCTATGATGGTCGATGAGCAGTTCTTC.

In its sample, this clone was seen once. The CDR3 bases are TGTGCCAGCAGCTTTGCGGGGGGCACAGATACGCAGTATTTT. It is translated as CASSFAGGTDTQYF. This sequence joins TRBV7-3 and TRBJ2-3; 7 bases align to TRBD2. Trimming at V came to 3 bases and at J to 1 base, leaving 1 base not matched to a gene. Per the germline V gene, CDR1 is SGHTA and CDR2 is FQGTGA. The CDR3 covers 14 residues.

The chain employs TRBV9 and TRBJ2-1; 7 positions match TRBD2. This CDR3 spans 15 amino acids. V shed 4 bases and J 4 bases; nucleotides not matched to a gene: 8. Germline-derived CDR1 and CDR2 are SGDLS and YYNGEE. The CDR3, as DNA: TGTGCCAGCAGCAACGAGCGGGGTATTTACAATGAGCAGTTCTTC. It translates to CASSNERGIYNEQFF.

The CDR3 DNA sequence: TGTGCCTGGAGTACACTAATAGGTGTAGGTGAGCAGTTCTTC. It is translated as CAWSTLIGVGEQFF. The V call is TRBV30, the J call TRBJ2-1; D gene unclear. Germline lookup yields CDR1 GTSNPN and CDR2 SVGIG (reference sequence). This CDR3 comprises 14 residues. V lost 2 bases and J lost 9, with 17 bases in between.

The chain combines TRBV5-5 with TRBJ2-7; the match to TRBD1 covers 10 bases. The germline CDR1 and CDR2 sequences are SGHKS and YYEKEE (reference sequence). There are 13 residues in the CDR3. The ends lost 5 bases at V and 3 bases at J; junction bases unmatched: 2. The CDR3 DNA sequence: TGTGCCAGCAGAGGACAGGGGGTCTACGAGCAGTACTTC. It specifies CASRGQGVYEQYF.

The chain uses TRBV6-5 and TRBJ2-5; 8 bases are shared with TRBD2. Germline values: CDR1 MNHEY, CDR2 SVGAGI. CDR3 length: 15 residues. V dropped 7 bases and J dropped 0; count of bases not matched to a gene: 7. CDR3 in DNA: TGTGCCAGCAATAAAGCGGGGGCAAACCAAGAGACCCAGTACTTC. This translates into CASNKAGANQETQYF.

The DNA of the CDR3 is TGTGCCAGCCATCCCATACAGGTTCTTGGGTACGAGCAGTACTTC. Its translation: CASHPIQVLGYEQYF. The chain carries TRBV7-9 and TRBJ2-7; TRBD1 is a possible D gene (5 bases). V lost 8 bases to trimming and J lost 4 bases, with 21 bases between them. This CDR3 region has 15 residues. From germline, CDR1 is SEHNR and CDR2 FQNEAQ (reference sequence).

The V gene is TRBV6-5, the J gene TRBJ2-1; 12 nucleotides align to TRBD2. The V and J ends lost 7 bases and 5 bases, in that order; junction bases with no gene match: 3. Germline assignment: CDR1 MNHEY and CDR2 SVGAGI. This CDR3 comprises 14 residues. CDR3 residues: CASTGLAGHNEQFF. The CDR3 region has the DNA TGTGCCAGCACCGGACTAGCGGGACACAATGAGCAGTTCTTC.

The V and J genes are TRBV2 and TRBJ1-1; 11 positions agree with TRBD1. The junction had 11 bases not matched to a gene; V was cut back by 6 bases and J by 2 bases. The CDR3 length is 17 residues. Germline assignment: CDR1 SNHLY and CDR2 FYNNEI. The CDR3 loop reads CASSRGQGAGSNTEAFF. In DNA, the CDR3 is TGTGCCAGCAGCCGAGGACAGGGGGCGGGCAGCAACACTGAAGCTTTCTTT.

The table lists this clone with a count of one. This rearrangement joins TRBV10-3 to TRBJ1-6; 10 bases align to TRBD1. The V segment lost 2 bases and the J segment 5 bases; nucleotides outside the gene matches: 6. The CDR3 contains 17 residues. The germline CDR1 and CDR2 sequences are ENHRY and SYGVKD. CDR3 sequence (DNA): TGTGCCATCAGTGAGGCCCGGACAGGGGGTCATAATTCACCCCTCCACTTT. Translation: CAISEARTGGHNSPLHF.

The V gene is TRBV14, the J gene TRBJ1-2; TRBD1 might be the D (5 bases). V was cut by 1 base and J by 5 bases, with 14 bases left in between. This CDR3 is built from 15 residues. Germline CDR1 is SGHDN and CDR2 is FVKESK. The CDR3 loop reads CASSQVDSAIYGYTF. The DNA of the CDR3 is TGTGCCAGCAGCCAAGTAGACAGTGCGATATATGGCTACACCTTC.

This clone was observed once. V usage is TRBV5-5 and J usage is TRBJ2-7; D remains ambiguous. Per the germline V gene, CDR1 is SGHKS and CDR2 is YYEKEE (reference sequence). This CDR3 spans 14 amino acids. Trimming removed 3 bases from V and 0 bases from J, with 10 bases in between. In DNA form, the CDR3 reads TGTGCCAGCAGCTCCCAACAAGACTCCTACGAGCAGTACTTC. Its protein is CASSSQQDSYEQYF. Complete variable domain (other parts from reference TRBV5-5 and TRBJ2-7): DAGVTQSPTHLIKTRGQQVTLRCSPISGHKSVSWYQQVLGQGPQFIFQYYEKEERGRGNFPDRFSARQFPNYSSELNVNALLLGDSALYLCASSSQQDSYEQYFGPGTRLTVT.

This chain joins TRBV10-3 and TRBJ1-2, with TRBD1 identical over 7 bases. Germline CDR1 is ENHRY and CDR2 is SYGVKD. The V and J ends lost 10 bases and 5 bases, in that order; junction bases with no gene match: 10. This CDR3 region has 13 residues. The CDR3, as DNA: TGTGCCAACCGACAGGGTGCGGGGTATGGCTACACCTTC. Its protein is CANRQGAGYGYTF.

This sequence joins TRBV5-1 and TRBJ2-2, with TRBD2 identical over 11 bases. The CDR3 spans 17 residues. V shed 0 bases, J shed 0 bases, and the junction held 1 base outside the gene matches. CDR1 is SGHRS and CDR2 is YFSETQ in the germline V gene. DNA for the CDR3: TGCGCCAGCAGCTTGGTTAGCGGGGGGGCGAACACCGGGGAGCTGTTTTTT. Amino acids: CASSLVSGGANTGELFF. Together with reference TRBV5-1 and TRBJ2-2, the CDR3 gives the full variable domain: KAGVTQTPRYLIKTRGQQVTLSCSPISGHRSVSWYQQTPGQGLQFLFEYFSETQRNKGNFPGRFSGRQFSNSRSEMNVSTLELGDSALYLCASSLVSGGANTGELFFGEGSRLTVL.